This T cell receptor beta chain was sequenced in a study of blood T cell repertoires in COVID-19. Study as a whole: Sources were T cells, B-cell-depleted T cells, or PBMCs; the material itself was cDNA or gDNA.

As processed by the authors: Reference gene primer amplification in the assay estimated nucleated cell counts. The assay was immunoSEQ multiplex PCR, and TCRdb's table has in-frame clones only and misses some. From that table come the V and J calls and clone size; the DNA was used to work out D and trimming. The top ten clones hold less than 3% of a sample with hundreds of thousands of clones, 88% of them seen once. Germline-derived CDR1 and CDR2 are SGHTA and FQGTGA. The CDR3 is made up of 14 amino acids. V lost 3 bases, J lost 2 bases, and 8 bases lay in between. The source of this sequence is a woman in her forties or fifties who had recovered from COVID-19. The chain employs TRBV7-3 and TRBJ2-4, with D possibly being TRBD2 (5 bases). Sequencing was done on a sample of PBMCs or T cells enriched from blood (not recorded which). The CDR3 DNA sequence: TGTGCCAGCAGCTTCACGGGAACCAAAAACATTCAGTACTTC. Protein product: CASSFTGTKNIQYF.